The 15 T cell receptor beta chains below all came from one sample that was sequenced in a study of CD8 T cells in Susac syndrome. RNA, at about 0.45 to 1 ug, was reverse transcribed with random hexamers. TCRdb recomputed calls from the immunoSEQ multiplex PCR reads with MiXCR, one row per CDR3 protein. Of around 230,000 distinct CDR3 sequences detected, approximately 95% appear once; the ten largest clones hold about 0.094%. Input material: CD4+ T cells from PBMCs. Receptors originate from a human donor with Susac syndrome.

This clonotype was found once. CDR3 nucleotides: TGTGCCAGCAGTGAATATCTTTGGGGCCAAGAGACCCAGTACTTC. It translates to CASSEYLWGQETQYF. The J gene is TRBJ2-5, the V gene TRBV25-1; D gene unclear. Trimming pared 0 bases from V and 1 base from J, leaving 9 bases between. In germline, CDR1 is MGHDK, CDR2 SYGVNS. This CDR3 has 15 residues.

This sequence joins TRBV20-1 and TRBJ1-2, with D possibly being TRBD1 (6 bases). The CDR3 loop spans 14 amino acids. The germline V gene encodes CDR1 DFQATT and CDR2 SNEGSKA (reference sequence). With 1 base removed from V and 2 bases from J, the gap between germline ends came to 11 bases. The CDR3 spells CSARVPTGNYGYTF. DNA of the CDR3: TGCAGTGCTAGAGTCCCGACAGGAAACTATGGCTACACCTTC.

This rearrangement joins TRBV6-5 to TRBJ1-5, with TRBD1 matching over 8 bases. The V gene end was trimmed by 4 bases and the J gene end by 5 bases; junction bases not matched to a gene: 4. This CDR3 is 14 amino acids long. In germline, CDR1 is MNHEY, CDR2 SVGAGI. The CDR3 protein is CASSSGQAYQPQHF. Here the CDR3 DNA reads TGTGCCAGCAGTTCGGGACAGGCTTATCAGCCCCAGCATTTT.

CDR3 bases: TGTGCCTGGAGTGTTATCAGAAAAAAACTGTTTTTT. Protein product: CAWSVIRKKLFF. V and J are TRBV30 and TRBJ1-4; D is ambiguous. Per germline, CDR1 GTSNPN and CDR2 SVGIG (reference sequence). The CDR3 is 12 amino acids. The germline V and J ends were trimmed by 0 bases and 9 bases, with 8 bases remaining between them.

The chain carries TRBV9 and TRBJ2-3, with TRBD2 matching over 16 bases. After removal of 4 bases from V and 4 bases from J, the junction contained 3 bases not matched to a gene. Germline V lookup: CDR1 SGDLS, CDR2 YYNGEE. This CDR3 region has 16 residues. The chain's CDR3 is CASSPGLAGGSDTQYF. In DNA form, the CDR3 reads TGTGCCAGCAGCCCGGGACTAGCGGGAGGGTCAGATACGCAGTATTTT.

This chain uses TRBV9 with TRBJ2-7, with D tentatively TRBD2 (5 bases). Germline CDR1 is SGDLS and CDR2 is YYNGEE. The CDR3 covers 14 residues. V shed 0 bases and J shed 6 bases, with 13 bases lying between them. The CDR3 nucleotides read TGTGCCAGCAGCGTAGACCTGGGAGTTTCCGAGCAGTACTTC. It codes for CASSVDLGVSEQYF. The full variable domain, completed using reference TRBV9 and TRBJ2-7, is DSGVTQTPKHLITATGQRVTLRCSPRSGDLSVYWYQQSLDQGLQFLIQYYNGEERAKGNILERFSAQQFPDLHSELNLSSLELGDSALYFCASSVDLGVSEQYFGPGTRLTVT.

The chain is built from TRBV29-1 and TRBJ2-7; maybe TRBD1 (6 bases). The CDR3 runs 17 residues. V lost 2 bases to trimming and J lost 5 bases, with 25 bases between them. The germline CDR1 and CDR2 sequences are SQVTM and ANQGSEA. The CDR3 DNA sequence: TGCAGCGTTGAATCCGCCTCGAGCAAGACAGGAGGCCACGAGCAGTACTTC. It is translated as CSVESASSKTGGHEQYF.

The chain links TRBV7-9 to TRBJ2-1; 11 bases align to TRBD2. Germline V CDR1 and CDR2: SEHNR, FQNEAQ (reference sequence). The CDR3 sequence is 16 residues long. V lost 1 base and J lost 6; bases outside the gene matches: 5. CDR3 DNA: TGTGCCAGCAGCTTAGATCCGGGACTAGCGGTCAATGAGCAGTTCTTC. Translating gives CASSLDPGLAVNEQFF. The variable domain in full, with the rest retrieved from reference TRBV7-9 and TRBJ2-1, is DTGVSQNPRHKITKRGQNVTFRCDPISEHNRLYWYRQTLGQGPEFLTYFQNEAQLEKSRLLSDRFSAERPKGSFSTLEIQRTEQGDSAMYLCASSLDPGLAVNEQFFGPGTRLTVL.

This clonotype was observed a single time. The rearrangement links TRBV12-3 or TRBV12-4 to TRBJ2-3; D gene ambiguous. V lost 5 bases, J lost 4 bases, and 4 bases lay in between. This CDR3 is 11 amino acids long. In DNA form, the CDR3 reads TGTGCCAGCAGTAACCCAGATACGCAGTATTTT. This gives the protein CASSNPDTQYF.

This clonotype was detected once. The rearrangement joins TRBV3-1 to TRBJ2-7; TRBD2 matches 7 bases. CDR3 size: 13 residues. V was pared by 4 bases and J by 6 bases, with 6 bases of the junction left unmatched. Looked up from germline, CDR1 is LGHDT and CDR2 is YNNKEL (reference sequence). Written as DNA, the CDR3 is TGTGCCAGCAGCCGGGACTACTCTGGCGAGCAGTACTTC. It specifies CASSRDYSGEQYF.

This clonotype appeared once. The DNA of the CDR3 is TGCAGTGCTAGAGATCGACAGGGGGGTGGCTACACCTTC. Protein sequence: CSARDRQGGGYTF. The V gene is TRBV20-1, the J gene TRBJ1-2; 9 nucleotides match TRBD1. V lost 0 bases to trimming and J lost 7 bases; unmatched junction nucleotides: 3. The CDR3 covers 13 residues. Germline CDR1 and CDR2: DFQATT and SNEGSKA (reference sequence).

This chain links TRBV12-3 or TRBV12-4 with TRBJ2-2, with D perhaps matching TRBD1 (5 bases). The V gene lost 7 bases and the J gene lost 6 bases, with 15 bases spanning the gap. This CDR3 has 14 residues. CDR3 sequence reads: CASTLRVVPGELFF. The DNA for the CDR3 is TGTGCCAGCACCCTCAGGGTTGTTCCCGGGGAGCTGTTTTTT.

The CDR3 DNA reads TGTGCCAGTAATGTGCGGCAGAACACCGGGGAGCTGTTTTTT. Translating it yields CASNVRQNTGELFF. The V call is TRBV19, the J call TRBJ2-2; D is undetermined. Germline V gives CDR1 LNHDA, CDR2 SQIVND (reference sequence). The CDR3 is 14 amino acids. The ends were cut back, 7 bases at V and 1 base at J, with 10 bases in the middle.

The chain links TRBV20-1 to TRBJ2-5; unclear D gene. Germline V gene lookup returns CDR1 DFQATT and CDR2 SNEGSKA (reference sequence). Between the trimmed V and J ends, which lost 0 bases and 2 bases, there was a span of 7 bases. The CDR3 contains 13 residues. The CDR3 loop reads CSARDPVQETQYF. CDR3 in DNA: TGCAGTGCTAGAGATCCAGTACAAGAGACCCAGTACTTC.

The chain joins TRBV27 to TRBJ1-1, with a tentative D call TRBD1 (5 bases). Germline CDR1 is MNHEY and CDR2 is SMNVEV (reference sequence). CDR3 size: 14 residues. Between the trimmed V and J ends, which lost 7 bases and 10 bases, there was a span of 22 bases. The CDR3 loop reads CASNPWGESVGAFF. CDR3 DNA sequence: TGTGCCAGCAACCCCTGGGGGGAGTCAGTTGGAGCTTTCTTT.